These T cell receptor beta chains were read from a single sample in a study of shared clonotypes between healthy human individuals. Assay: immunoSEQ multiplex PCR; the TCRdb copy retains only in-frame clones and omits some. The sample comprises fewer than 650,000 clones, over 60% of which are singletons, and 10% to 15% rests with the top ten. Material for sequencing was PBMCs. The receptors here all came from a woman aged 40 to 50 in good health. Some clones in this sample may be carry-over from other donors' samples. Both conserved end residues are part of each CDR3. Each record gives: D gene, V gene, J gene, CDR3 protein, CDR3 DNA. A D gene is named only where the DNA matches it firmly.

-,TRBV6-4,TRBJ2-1,CASSDLLYNEQFF,TGTGCCAGCAGTGACCTACTATACAATGAGCAGTTCTTC
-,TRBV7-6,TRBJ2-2,CASSLGPGDTGELFF,TGTGCCAGCAGCTTAGGGCCAGGGGACACCGGGGAGCTGTTTTTT
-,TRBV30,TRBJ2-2,CAWSGLGGNTGELFF,TGTGCCTGGAGTGGGCTCGGCGGGAACACCGGGGAGCTGTTTTTT
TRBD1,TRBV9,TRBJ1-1,CASSAGQGRNTEAFF,TGTGCCAGCAGCGCCGGACAGGGGCGGAACACTGAAGCTTTCTTT
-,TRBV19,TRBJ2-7,CASSGGYEQYF,TGTGCCAGTAGTGGGGGCTACGAGCAGTACTTC
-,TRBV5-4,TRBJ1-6,CASSFGPGDSPLHF,-
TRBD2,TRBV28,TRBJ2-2,CASSRGTSRNTGELFF,TGTGCCAGCAGTCGAGGGACTAGCCGTAACACCGGGGAGCTGTTTTTT
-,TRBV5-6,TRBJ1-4,CASSSREGEKLFF,TGTGCCAGCAGCAGCCGGGAAGGTGAAAAACTGTTTTTT
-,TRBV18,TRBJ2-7,CASSSAKEQYF,TGTGCCAGCTCATCTGCTAAGGAGCAGTACTTC
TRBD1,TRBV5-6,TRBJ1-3,CASSFGTGFASGNTIYF,TGTGCCAGCAGCTTCGGGACAGGGTTTGCATCAGGAAACACCATATATTTT